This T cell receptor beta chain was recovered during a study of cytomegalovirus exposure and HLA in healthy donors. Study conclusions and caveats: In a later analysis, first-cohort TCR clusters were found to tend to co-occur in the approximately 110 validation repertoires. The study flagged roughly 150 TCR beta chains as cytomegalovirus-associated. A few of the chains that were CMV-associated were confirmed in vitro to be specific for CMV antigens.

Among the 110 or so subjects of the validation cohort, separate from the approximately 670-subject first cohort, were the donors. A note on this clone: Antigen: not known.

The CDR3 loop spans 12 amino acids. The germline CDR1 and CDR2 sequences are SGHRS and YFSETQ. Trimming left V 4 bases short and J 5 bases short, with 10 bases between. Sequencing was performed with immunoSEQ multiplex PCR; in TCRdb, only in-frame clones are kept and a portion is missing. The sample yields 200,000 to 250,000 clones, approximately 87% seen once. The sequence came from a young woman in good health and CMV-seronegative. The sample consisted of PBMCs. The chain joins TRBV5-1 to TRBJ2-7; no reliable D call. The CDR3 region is CASSPFGDEQYF. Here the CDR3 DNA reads TGCGCCAGCAGCCCCTTTGGGGACGAGCAGTACTTC.